This TCR beta chain derives from a study of blood T cell repertoires in COVID-19. Profiled with immunoSEQ multiplex PCR; TCRdb holds only in-frame clones, not every one. Of approximately 160,000 clones listed, 87% are singletons. This clone has at least ten counts. The CDR3 totals 14 residues. Germline trimming cut 4 bases from V and 6 bases from J; bases unmatched to any gene: 3. Germline values: CDR1 LNHNV, CDR2 YYDKDF (reference sequence). The chain couples TRBV15 to TRBJ2-7; 13 positions match TRBD2. This TCR came from a woman aged 45-60 years who had recovered from COVID-19. Sequenced material: PBMCs or T cells enriched from blood (not recorded which). As DNA, the CDR3 is TGTGCCACCAGCACGCGGACTAGCGGGAGCGAGCAGTACTTC. This codes for CATSTRTSGSEQYF.